The next 19 T cell receptor beta chains were all read from a single sample in a study of T cells expressing NK-cell markers. TCRdb reprocessed the 5' RACE reads and stores each CDR3 protein as one record, lacking DNA. Here the sample table reports about 160,000 distinct CDR3 sequences. Sequencing used blood T cells: a sorted CD56 or NKG2C T cell subset, CD4+ or CD8+ T cells, or bulk PBMC T cells (not recorded which). The receptors originated from a woman between 18 and 75 years old in good health.

The genes are TRBV7-2 and TRBJ2-1; with no DNA, the TCRdb D assignment of TRBD2 cannot be verified. The V gene's germline CDR1 is SGHTA and CDR2 FQGNSA. The CDR3 covers 15 residues. The CDR3: CASRTWTSAYNEQFF. Supplemented by reference TRBV7-2 and TRBJ2-1, the full variable domain reads GAGVSQSPSNKVTEKGKDVELRCDPISGHTALYWYRQSLGQGLEFLIYFQGNSAPDKSGLPSDRFSAERTGGSVSTLTIQRTQQEDSAVYLCASRTWTSAYNEQFFGPGTRLTVL.

The V and J genes are TRBV3-1 and TRBJ2-7; TCRdb reports TRBD1, a call that lacks DNA to check it against. The CDR3 runs 13 residues. CDR1 is LGHDT, CDR2 YNNKEL, per germline (reference sequence). CDR3 loop: CASMGGESYEQYF.

The V call is TRBV29-1, the J call TRBJ2-2. The CDR3 runs to 11 residues. The germline V gene has CDR1 SQVTM and CDR2 ANQGSEA. The CDR3 region is CSVDRTGELFF.

The chain couples TRBV5-1 to TRBJ2-1; TCRdb indicates TRBD1, and absent DNA this call remains unverified. Germline assignment: CDR1 SGHRS and CDR2 YFSETQ. The CDR3 is 13 amino acids. The CDR3 loop is CASSFPGIDEQFF.

The V call is TRBV2, the J call TRBJ2-1; with no DNA, the TCRdb D assignment of TRBD1 cannot be verified. Germline loops: CDR1 SNHLY, CDR2 FYNNEI. This CDR3 region has 13 residues. The CDR3 reads CASSSAGLNEQFF.

V usage is TRBV5-1 and J usage is TRBJ2-2; TCRdb's D call, TRBD2, is unchecked because there is no DNA. Germline loops: CDR1 SGHRS, CDR2 YFSETQ. This CDR3 is 15 amino acids long. CDR3 sequence reads: CASSIGLAGTGELFF.

The chain employs TRBV20-1 and TRBJ2-3; absent DNA, TCRdb's TRBD2 call cannot be checked. The CDR3 contains 16 residues. CDR1 is DFQATT and CDR2 is SNEGSKA in the germline V gene (reference sequence). CDR3 sequence reads: CSALWTSGSGADTQYF.

This chain uses TRBV20-1 with TRBJ2-1; TCRdb proposes TRBD1, but this gene call is untestable without DNA. This CDR3 comprises 11 residues. The V gene's germline CDR1 is DFQATT and CDR2 SNEGSKA (reference sequence). CDR3 sequence: CSVGGYNEQFF.

The CDR3 spells CASSVGTSGNEQFF. This chain connects TRBV9 to TRBJ2-1; TCRdb's D gene call, TRBD2, goes unchecked for lack of DNA. The CDR3 loop spans 14 amino acids. CDR1 and CDR2 from the germline V gene are SGDLS and YYNGEE.

V gene TRBV10-3 combines with J gene TRBJ2-4; the TRBD1 assignment by TCRdb is unverifiable without DNA. The germline V gene encodes CDR1 ENHRY and CDR2 SYGVKD. CDR3 length: 14 residues. CDR3 in amino acids: CAISTSGTENIQYF.

The chain uses TRBV2 and TRBJ1-2; the D call of TRBD1 rests on TCRdb alone, since no DNA is present to check it. The CDR3 is 15 residues long. Germline V gives CDR1 SNHLY, CDR2 FYNNEI. This CDR3 is CASSQEAGPPGGYTF.

The rearrangement joins TRBV5-1 to TRBJ2-1. The CDR3 totals 13 residues. Germline V lookup: CDR1 SGHRS, CDR2 YFSETQ. The CDR3 loop is CASSRGDGNEQFF.

The chain employs TRBV7-2 and TRBJ2-7; TCRdb lists TRBD2, though no DNA is available to test this call. Germline assignment: CDR1 SGHTA and CDR2 FQGNSA. The CDR3 sequence is 15 residues long. CDR3 protein: CASSSTSGGLYEQYF.

The V gene is TRBV7-9, the J gene TRBJ2-1; without DNA, the TCRdb call of TRBD2 cannot be checked. The V gene's germline CDR1 is SEHNR and CDR2 FQNEAQ (reference sequence). This CDR3 contains 17 residues. The CDR3 here is CASQGGASGHSYNEQFF.

The rearrangement joins TRBV20-1 to TRBJ2-7; TCRdb lists TRBD2, though no DNA is available to test this call. The germline V gene encodes CDR1 DFQATT and CDR2 SNEGSKA (reference sequence). The CDR3 contains 13 residues. CDR3 protein: CSARLAGGSQQYF.

This chain joins TRBV12-3 or TRBV12-4 and TRBJ2-3; with no DNA, the TCRdb D assignment of TRBD1 cannot be verified. There are 14 residues in the CDR3. The CDR3 sequence: CASSPRTGIDTQYF.

This chain uses TRBV6-1 with TRBJ1-5; TCRdb picks TRBD1, but there is no DNA to check that call. Germline V CDR1 and CDR2: MNHNS, SASEGT. The CDR3 is 16 residues long. The CDR3 reads CASSEAGGQINQPQHF.

This rearrangement joins TRBV5-1 to TRBJ2-6; TCRdb lists TRBD1, though no DNA is available to test this call. The CDR3 loop spans 15 amino acids. CDR1 is SGHRS, CDR2 YFSETQ, per germline. CDR3 loop: CASSQDRGLANVLTF.

The genes are TRBV7-3 and TRBJ2-3. The CDR3 runs 15 residues. CDR1 SGHTA and CDR2 FQGTGA come from the germline V gene. This chain's CDR3 is CASSVLATSADTQYF.